The rows below give T cell receptor beta chains drawn from one sample of a study of blood T cell repertoires in COVID-19. The method was immunoSEQ multiplex PCR; TCRdb's version includes in-frame clones alone and lacks a portion of them. Of approximately 260,000 clones listed, about four fifths are singletons. Material for sequencing was peripheral blood. The receptors derive from a woman older than 75 with acute or convalescent COVID-19. CDR3s include the opening cysteine and the closing phenylalanine or tryptophan. A D gene is named only where the DNA matches it firmly. Clone size appears in some rows only: once, few, many, or a class for an expanded clone.

j_call clone_size v_call d_call cdr3_aa cdr3_nt
TRBJ2-7 NA TRBV5-5 NA CASSSQGGGYEQYF TGTGCCAGCAGCTCACAGGGCGGGGGCTACGAGCAGTACTTC
TRBJ2-5 NA TRBV29-1 TRBD1 CSGGPSDRGKETQYF TGCAGCGGGGGGCCTTCGGACAGGGGGAAAGAGACCCAGTACTTC
TRBJ1-4 NA TRBV6-5 NA CASSYRGAVFF TGTGCCAGCAGTTACCGGGGAGCGGTGTTTTTT
TRBJ2-7 NA TRBV2 NA CASDGTPNYEQYF TGTGCCAGCGACGGGACACCGAACTACGAGCAGTACTTC
TRBJ1-2 NA TRBV11-1 NA CASSRGDYGYTF TGTGCCAGCAGCCGCGGGGACTATGGCTACACCTTC
TRBJ1-1 NA TRBV6-5 NA CASSYAPSVTEAFF TGTGCCAGCAGTTACGCACCAAGCGTCACTGAAGCTTTCTTT
TRBJ2-5 NA TRBV10-3 NA CAISAPNWPYGETQYF TGTGCCATCAGCGCCCCGAACTGGCCCTACGGGGAGACCCAGTACTTC
TRBJ2-5 NA TRBV19 NA CASSISGETQYF TGTGCCAGTAGTATATCAGGGGAGACCCAGTACTTC
TRBJ1-1 NA TRBV3-1/TRBV3-2 NA CASSQGGGRTEAFF TGTGCCAGCAGCCAAGGGGGGGGCCGCACTGAAGCTTTCTTT
TRBJ2-2 few TRBV28 TRBD1 CASNPGQGIGELFF TGTGCCAGCAACCCGGGACAGGGTATCGGGGAGCTGTTTTTT
TRBJ2-1 NA TRBV5-1 NA CASSLAVTSYNEQFF TGCGCCAGCAGCTTAGCGGTCACCTCCTACAATGAGCAGTTCTTC